The 30 T cell receptor beta chains below were found in one sample sequenced in a study of CD8 T cells in ankylosing spondylitis. TCRdb called the 5' RACE reads again in MiXCR, with one record for every CDR3 protein. The data show some 140,000 distinct CDR3 sequences, about 7% seen once. Source material: blood, either unsorted or a sorted T cell fraction (not recorded which). The receptors were gathered from a female donor with ankylosing spondylitis or in good health (not recorded which).

This clonotype occurred many times. The CDR3 region has the DNA TGTGCCAGCAGTTATCCACAGGGGGAGGATGAGCAGTTCTTC. Encoded protein: CASSYPQGEDEQFF. The chain joins TRBV6-5 to TRBJ2-1; the match to TRBD1 covers 8 bases. Germline CDR1 and CDR2: MNHEY and SVGAGI. Trimming took 3 bases from V and 8 from J; bases not matched to a gene: 6. The CDR3 consists of 14 residues.

The sample holds many counts of this clonotype. DNA for the CDR3: TGTGCCAGCAGTTCCGACAGGGTTGATAATTCACCCCTCCACTTT. Its protein is CASSSDRVDNSPLHF. This rearrangement joins TRBV12-3 or TRBV12-4 to TRBJ1-6; 7 bases align to TRBD1. This CDR3 region has 15 residues. With 4 bases clipped from V and 5 bases from J, the junction kept 5 bases outside the gene matches.

This clonotype was seen ten or more times. CDR3 region: CAWDQGRRGQPQHF. Here the CDR3 DNA reads TGTGCCTGGGACCAAGGACGTAGGGGTCAGCCCCAGCATTTT. The V call is TRBV30, the J call TRBJ1-5, with TRBD1 as a possible D gene (5 bases). V gave up 5 bases and J gave up 6 bases, with 17 bases separating them. This CDR3 contains 14 residues. CDR1 is GTSNPN and CDR2 is SVGIG in the germline V gene (reference sequence). The full variable domain, its missing parts supplied by reference TRBV30 and TRBJ1-5, is SQTIHQWPATLVQPVGSPLSLECTVEGTSNPNLYWYRQAAGRGLQLLFYSVGIGQISSEVPQNLSASRPQDRQFILSSKKLLLSDSGFYLCAWDQGRRGQPQHFGDGTRLSIL.

The chain uses TRBV29-1 and TRBJ1-5; D is ambiguous. Germline CDR1 is SQVTM and CDR2 is ANQGSEA. The CDR3 is made up of 12 amino acids. The V end lost 4 bases, the J end lost 1 base, and 5 bases lay between the germline ends. CDR3 protein: CSVGRSNQPQHF. DNA for the CDR3: TGCAGCGTTGGACGGAGCAATCAGCCCCAGCATTTT.

This clonotype has ten or more counts. This rearrangement joins TRBV30 to TRBJ2-2; 10 bases align to TRBD2. This CDR3 spans 15 amino acids. The germline V gene has CDR1 GTSNPN and CDR2 SVGIG (reference sequence). J was trimmed by 13 bases and V by 3 bases; bases with no gene match: 14. This CDR3 is CAWSSSGGGNGRLFF. The CDR3 nucleotides read TGTGCCTGGAGCTCTAGCGGGGGCGGGAATGGACGGCTGTTTTTT.

On this clonotype: Sequence at one end of the junction differs from germline and may be a read error. V and J are TRBV3-1 and TRBJ2-1; D not certain. This CDR3 spans 17 amino acids. Per the germline V gene, CDR1 is LGHDT and CDR2 is YNNKEL (reference sequence). The CDR3 nucleotides are TGTGCCTGCAGCAAAGATATCGGGTGGGACTCCTACAATGAGCAGTTCTTC. Translated, it gives CACSKDIGWDSYNEQFF.

There are a few counts of this clonotype. The chain uses TRBV5-1 and TRBJ2-3; a weak D match, TRBD2 (6 bases). The germline gives CDR1 SGHRS, CDR2 YFSETQ. The CDR3 length is 15 residues. V lost 0 bases and J lost 6, with 14 bases in between. CDR3 in DNA: TGCGCCAGCAGCTTGGAGTGGGGGAGGCGGGATACGCAGTATTTT. Protein product: CASSLEWGRRDTQYF.

This clonotype has at least ten counts. V usage is TRBV3-1 and J usage is TRBJ2-1; D may be TRBD2 (6 bases). Looked up from germline, CDR1 is LGHDT and CDR2 is YNNKEL (reference sequence). Between the trimmed V and J ends, which lost 4 bases and 8 bases, there was a span of 18 bases. CDR3 length: 15 residues. CDR3 loop: CASSPLAAHPDEQFF. CDR3 nucleotides: TGTGCCAGCAGCCCATTAGCGGCCCACCCGGATGAGCAGTTCTTC.

This clonotype was seen repeatedly, ten times or more. The gene calls are TRBV28 and TRBJ2-7; TRBD2 is a possible D gene (5 bases). Germline V gives CDR1 MDHEN, CDR2 SYDVKM. The CDR3 runs to 13 residues. The V gene lost 3 bases and the J gene lost 4 bases, with 10 bases spanning the gap. CDR3 sequence: CASSFPLAYEQYF. As DNA, the CDR3 is TGTGCCAGCAGTTTCCCTCTAGCTTACGAGCAGTACTTC.

In its sample, this clonotype was seen many times. The chain carries TRBV6-1 and TRBJ1-1; 8 nucleotides line up with TRBD1. CDR1 and CDR2 (germline): MNHNS, SASEGT. The junction had 15 bases not matched to a gene; V was cut back by 4 bases and J by 8 bases. The CDR3 runs 16 residues. The CDR3 DNA reads TGTGCCAGCAGTGTCGAAACGACAGGGGTTGGAAGCGAAGCTTTCTTT. As protein: CASSVETTGVGSEAFF.

This clonotype was detected ten times or more. This rearrangement joins TRBV5-1 to TRBJ1-6; the D gene is possibly TRBD1 (6 bases). Trimming removed 3 bases at V and 6 bases at J, with 10 bases between. This CDR3 region has 14 residues. The germline CDR1 and CDR2 sequences are SGHRS and YFSETQ. The CDR3 spells CASSWGRGNSPLHF. CDR3 coding DNA: TGCGCCAGCAGCTGGGGCAGGGGTAATTCACCCCTCCACTTT.

This clonotype was observed once. The CDR3 protein is CASTRDIGLSSYNEQFF. In nucleotides, the CDR3 is TGTGCCAGCACCCGGGACATCGGACTTAGCTCCTACAATGAGCAGTTCTTC. The chain couples TRBV6-1 to TRBJ2-1, with D maybe TRBD1 (6 bases). The CDR3 is 17 residues long. Per germline, CDR1 MNHNS and CDR2 SASEGT. Trimming removed 7 bases at V and 0 bases at J, with 19 bases between.

Comment on this clonotype: This may come from a read error, since a much larger clone is one base off. The chain's CDR3 is CASTTGQGVPYEQYF. In nucleotides, the CDR3 is TGTGCCAGCACCACAGGACAGGGAGTCCCCTACGAGCAGTACTTC. The chain couples TRBV7-8 to TRBJ2-7; 8 positions match TRBD1. CDR3 length: 15 amino acids. Germline V gene lookup returns CDR1 SGHVS and CDR2 FQNEAQ. With V trimmed by 7 bases and J by 2 bases, 10 bases remained unmatched.

This clonotype was observed many times. This chain connects TRBV5-4 to TRBJ2-1; the match to TRBD2 covers 7 bases. The germline gives CDR1 SGHNT, CDR2 YYREEE (reference sequence). The CDR3 is 14 amino acids. Unmatched junction bases numbered 3, after V lost 0 bases and J lost 6 bases. The DNA of the CDR3 is TGTGCCAGCAGCTTGGGGGGGAGGGTCAATGAGCAGTTCTTC. Translated, it gives CASSLGGRVNEQFF.

This clonotype appeared many times. This sequence joins TRBV15 and TRBJ2-7; TRBD2 matches at 7 bases. With V trimmed by 0 bases and J by 5 bases, 1 base remained unmatched. Germline values: CDR1 LNHNV, CDR2 YYDKDF (reference sequence). The CDR3 consists of 13 residues. The CDR3 loop reads CATSRDRGDEQYF. CDR3 coding DNA: TGTGCCACCAGCAGAGACCGGGGGGACGAGCAGTACTTC.

At least ten counts were recorded for this clonotype. The gene calls are TRBV7-9 and TRBJ2-3; TRBD1 matches 8 bases. V trimming: 7 bases; J trimming: 1 base; junction bases outside the gene matches: 4. This CDR3 region has 14 residues. In germline, CDR1 is SEHNR, CDR2 FQNEAQ (reference sequence). For the CDR3, the DNA is TGTGCCAGCACCCCGGGACAGGGCACAGATACGCAGTATTTT. It codes for CASTPGQGTDTQYF.

At least ten counts were recorded for this clonotype. The chain joins TRBV15 to TRBJ2-3; D is undetermined. The CDR3 covers 13 residues. The V and J ends lost 1 base and 4 bases respectively, with 6 bases between them. CDR1 and CDR2 from the germline V gene are LNHNV and YYDKDF (reference sequence). DNA of the CDR3: TGTGCCACCAGCAGAGTAGGGCCAGATACGCAGTATTTT. Translated, it gives CATSRVGPDTQYF.

In its sample, this clonotype was seen many times. V usage is TRBV5-6 and J usage is TRBJ2-5; 7 positions match TRBD1. The germline gives CDR1 SGHDT, CDR2 YYEEEE. This CDR3 is built from 17 residues. The V and J ends lost 1 base and 4 bases, in that order; junction bases with no gene match: 13. The CDR3 nucleotides are TGTGCCAGCAGCTTGTATTTCTGGGACAGCAGAAGAGAGACCCAGTACTTC. Translated: CASSLYFWDSRRETQYF.

This clonotype was picked up many times. This chain connects TRBV5-1 to TRBJ2-2, with 7 bases identical to TRBD1. Germline V CDR1 and CDR2: SGHRS, YFSETQ. This CDR3 spans 12 amino acids. Trimming cost V 6 bases and J 6 bases; bases outside gene matches: 2. The CDR3 protein is CASNTGAGELFF. The CDR3 nucleotides are TGCGCCAGCAACACAGGGGCCGGGGAGCTGTTTTTT.

This clonotype was recorded at least ten times. The CDR3: CASSERGANTEAFF. The CDR3 DNA sequence: TGTGCCAGTAGTGAGCGAGGGGCAAACACTGAAGCTTTCTTT. This sequence joins TRBV19 and TRBJ1-1; possibly TRBD1 for D (5 bases). The V end was cut by 5 bases, the J end by 2 bases, with 12 bases between. The germline CDR1 and CDR2 sequences are LNHDA and SQIVND (reference sequence). CDR3 length: 14 amino acids.

This clonotype was seen a few times. This rearrangement joins TRBV12-3 or TRBV12-4 to TRBJ2-3; TRBD1 agrees at 11 bases. This CDR3 is 18 amino acids long. The V and J ends lost 4 bases and 6 bases, in that order; junction bases with no gene match: 15. The CDR3 nucleotides are TGTGCCAGCAGTTCCAACACCGGGACAGGGGGTGGGTTGGATACGCAGTATTTT. Its translation: CASSSNTGTGGGLDTQYF.

This clonotype was seen many times. V and J are TRBV7-2 and TRBJ2-3; 11 bases match TRBD2. This CDR3 region has 18 residues. J was trimmed by 2 bases and V by 1 base; bases with no gene match: 8. CDR1 and CDR2 (germline): SGHTA, FQGNSA. The CDR3 coding sequence is TGTGCCAGCAGCTTAGTGCAGACTAGCGGGGCCTACACAGATACGCAGTATTTT. Residues: CASSLVQTSGAYTDTQYF.

This chain joins TRBV7-9 and TRBJ2-5, with D possibly TRBD1 on 5 matching bases. CDR3 length: 15 amino acids. The V gene's germline CDR1 is SEHNR and CDR2 FQNEAQ (reference sequence). The germline V and J ends were trimmed by 5 bases and 1 base, with 14 bases remaining between them. The CDR3 loop reads CASSQARQLQETQYF. DNA of the CDR3: TGTGCCAGCAGCCAAGCCCGACAGCTCCAAGAGACCCAGTACTTC.

Comment on this clonotype: A much more abundant neighbour one base away suggests this may be a read error. V gene TRBV7-8 combines with J gene TRBJ2-3; 9 bases are a match to TRBD1. V lost 8 bases and J lost 5; bases outside the gene matches: 14. This CDR3 has 16 amino acids. The germline gives CDR1 SGHVS, CDR2 FQNEAQ. CDR3 sequence reads: CASGPTRDREGDTQYF. In DNA form, the CDR3 reads TGTGCCAGCGGCCCAACCCGGGACAGGGAAGGAGATACGCAGTATTTT.

V and J are TRBV7-3 and TRBJ1-1; D not certain. This CDR3 is built from 18 residues. CDR1 and CDR2 from the germline V gene are SGHTA and FQGTGA. The V gene lost 8 bases and the J gene lost 7 bases, with 32 bases spanning the gap. The CDR3 is CASPGLTASSEQCVEAFF. CDR3 in DNA: TGTGCCAGCCCCGGCCTCACCGCATCGAGTGAACAATGTGTTGAAGCTTTCTTT.

The table lists this clonotype with many counts. The chain links TRBV29-1 to TRBJ2-7; perhaps TRBD2 as D (5 bases). V lost 2 bases and J lost 8, with 34 bases in between. From germline, CDR1 is SQVTM and CDR2 ANQGSEA. This CDR3 has 19 amino acids. The CDR3 bases are TGCAGCGTTGAATGGATCAATGACGAGGGTACCCGACTTTCACGAAAGCAGTACTTC. Translating it yields CSVEWINDEGTRLSRKQYF.

This clonotype was counted at least ten times. The V call is TRBV4-2, the J call TRBJ2-2; 8 bases agree with TRBD1. V gave up 0 bases and J gave up 7 bases; unmatched junction bases: 10. Germline V lookup: CDR1 LGHNA, CDR2 YNFKEQ. The CDR3 totals 17 residues. CDR3 DNA: TGTGCCAGCAGCCAAGAGTCGCGCAGGGGGCTGGACGGGGAGCTGTTTTTT. Its translation: CASSQESRRGLDGELFF.

At least ten counts were recorded for this clonotype. The CDR3 coding sequence is TGTGCCAGCAGCTTCCGGGCCCCGGGGACCGGGGAGCTGTTTTTT. Encoded protein: CASSFRAPGTGELFF. This rearrangement joins TRBV7-2 to TRBJ2-2, with D perhaps matching TRBD2 (5 bases). CDR3 length: 15 residues. V was shortened by 3 bases and J by 5 bases, with 13 bases between the two germline ends. Germline lookup yields CDR1 SGHTA and CDR2 FQGNSA.

This clonotype was seen at least ten times. The chain recombines TRBV6-5 with TRBJ2-1, with 11 bases fitting TRBD2. V trimming: 2 bases; J trimming: 8 bases; junction bases outside the gene matches: 8. Germline assignment: CDR1 MNHEY and CDR2 SVGAGI. There are 16 residues in the CDR3. The CDR3 protein is CASSYDSGGARYEQFF. The CDR3 DNA reads as TGTGCCAGCAGTTACGATAGCGGGGGGGCCAGATATGAGCAGTTCTTC.

This clonotype appeared many times. This chain links TRBV9 with TRBJ2-7, with 10 bases aligning to TRBD2. This CDR3 is built from 15 residues. The ends lost 0 bases at V and 4 bases at J; junction bases unmatched: 4. Germline V lookup: CDR1 SGDLS, CDR2 YYNGEE. The CDR3 DNA sequence: TGTGCCAGCAGCGTAGCTGGACTAGCGGCGTACGAGCAGTACTTC. Translated: CASSVAGLAAYEQYF.